A single sample gave rise to the 24 T cell receptor beta chains below, sequenced in a study of blood T cells in healthy people across ages. The authors ran a second PCR of 7 to 11 cycles using a sample-barcoded 5' primer and a J-beta primer mix. MiXCR, run by TCRdb on the 5' RACE reads, gives a single entry per CDR3 protein. The sample includes hundreds of thousands of distinct CDR3 sequences, roughly 49% of them seen just once. The sequencing input was blood. These receptors were collected from a woman aged 55-69 years in good health.

This clonotype was recorded many times. The V and J genes are TRBV25-1 and TRBJ2-2, with 11 positions matching TRBD1. Germline CDR1 reads MGHDK; CDR2 reads SYGVNS. J lost 6 bases, V lost 6 bases, and 3 bases had no gene match. The CDR3 consists of 14 residues. CDR3 in DNA: TGTGCCAGCAGCCGGGACAGGGGGGCCGGGGAGCTGTTTTTT. Protein: CASSRDRGAGELFF.

V and J are TRBV7-9 and TRBJ1-4; D uncertain. Germline assignment: CDR1 SEHNR and CDR2 FQNEAQ (reference sequence). The CDR3 contains 16 residues. Trimming removed 10 bases from V and 0 bases from J, with 18 bases in between. In DNA, the CDR3 is TGTGCCACCGAGAGGGAGCGCGAAGCAACTAATGAAAAACTGTTTTTT. Protein product: CATEREREATNEKLFF.

This clonotype was seen a handful of times. This sequence joins TRBV4-3 and TRBJ2-1; 10 nucleotides agree with TRBD2. The CDR3 is 16 amino acids. J lost 7 bases, V lost 1 base, and 7 bases had no gene match. CDR1 is LGHNA and CDR2 is YSLEER in the germline V gene. The CDR3 region is CASSQGASGRGNEQFF. The CDR3 nucleotides are TGCGCCAGCAGCCAAGGTGCGAGCGGGAGGGGGAATGAGCAGTTCTTC.

The chain carries TRBV10-3 and TRBJ2-1, with TRBD2 matching 10 bases. The germline gives CDR1 ENHRY, CDR2 SYGVKD. The CDR3 has 15 residues. V gave up 0 bases and J gave up 10 bases; unmatched junction bases: 6. CDR3 loop: CAISESVAGGREQFF. CDR3 sequence (DNA): TGTGCCATCAGTGAGTCAGTAGCGGGAGGTCGCGAGCAGTTCTTC.

This clonotype appeared a single time. The J gene is TRBJ2-5, the V gene TRBV9; TRBD2 might be the D (6 bases). The last part of the DNA fits TRBJ2-7 better; the J call may be wrong. This CDR3 has 12 residues. CDR1 is SGDLS, CDR2 YYNGEE, per germline. CDR3 bases: TGTGCCAGCAGCGGGAGGGCCGGCGAGCAGTACTTC. Its protein is CASSGRAGEQYF.

In this sample, this clonotype turned up a few times. The chain is built from TRBV4-2 and TRBJ2-3; 9 bases are shared with TRBD2. Looked up from germline, CDR1 is LGHNA and CDR2 is YNFKEQ. The CDR3 has 17 residues. J lost 0 bases, V lost 3 bases, and 7 bases had no gene match. As DNA, the CDR3 is TGTGCCAGCAGCCAGCCAGCGGGAGGTCTTAGCACAGATACGCAGTATTTT. It specifies CASSQPAGGLSTDTQYF.

This clonotype was counted a few times. The rearrangement links TRBV7-2 to TRBJ1-2; maybe TRBD1 (5 bases). Trimming pared 5 bases from V and 5 bases from J, leaving 12 bases between. The germline gives CDR1 SGHTA, CDR2 FQGNSA. This CDR3 is 13 amino acids long. Written as DNA, the CDR3 is TGTGCCAGCAGCGCAGGGTACGGATATGGCTACACCTTC. As protein: CASSAGYGYGYTF.

The genes are TRBV7-9 and TRBJ1-2; D gene uncertain. CDR1 is SEHNR, CDR2 FQNEAQ, per germline (reference sequence). The germline V and J ends were trimmed by 7 bases and 8 bases, with 14 bases remaining between them. This CDR3 contains 12 residues. The CDR3 reads CASKLWTPGYTF. For the CDR3, the DNA is TGTGCCAGCAAACTTTGGACGCCCGGCTACACCTTC.

This clonotype has only a few counts. The CDR3 bases are TGCGCCAGCAGCAAAGGACAGGTCTACGAGCAGTACTTC. It codes for CASSKGQVYEQYF. The chain links TRBV5-1 to TRBJ2-7; 7 bases align to TRBD1. Per the germline V gene, CDR1 is SGHRS and CDR2 is YFSETQ. J lost 3 bases, V lost 4 bases, and 4 bases had no gene match. The CDR3 sequence is 13 residues long.

The chain uses TRBV20-1 and TRBJ2-7; a weak D match, TRBD1 (5 bases). Germline V gives CDR1 DFQATT, CDR2 SNEGSKA (reference sequence). The ends were cut back, 0 bases at V and 5 bases at J, with 14 bases in the middle. CDR3 length: 14 amino acids. The CDR3 region is CSARDPKGSDEQYF. The CDR3 DNA follows: TGCAGTGCTAGAGATCCTAAGGGGTCGGACGAGCAGTACTTC.

This clonotype was picked up a small number of times. The V call is TRBV29-1, the J call TRBJ2-3, with 7 bases matching TRBD2. This CDR3 has 12 amino acids. The V segment lost 2 bases and the J segment 7 bases; nucleotides outside the gene matches: 3. Germline loops: CDR1 SQVTM, CDR2 ANQGSEA. The CDR3 is CSVESGGNTQYF. CDR3 coding DNA: TGCAGCGTTGAATCCGGGGGGAATACGCAGTATTTT.

Many counts were recorded for this clonotype. The chain links TRBV12-3 or TRBV12-4 to TRBJ1-1; possible D gene TRBD1, 5 bases. The CDR3 is made up of 13 amino acids. V was cut by 3 bases and J by 4 bases, with 9 bases left in between. The CDR3 is CASSFLGTTEAFF. The CDR3 DNA reads TGTGCCAGCAGTTTTCTGGGGACCACTGAAGCTTTCTTT.

The chain joins TRBV11-1 to TRBJ2-5; 11 bases fit TRBD1. Germline CDR1 SGHAT, CDR2 FQDESV (reference sequence). CDR3 length equals 15 residues. The V and J ends lost 3 bases and 11 bases, in that order; junction bases with no gene match: 11. The CDR3 region is CASSLAGTGGGEQYF. DNA of the CDR3: TGTGCCAGCAGCTTGGCCGGGACAGGGGGTGGGGAGCAGTACTTC.

The chain carries TRBV20-1 and TRBJ2-5; 11 bases line up with TRBD2. CDR3 length equals 16 residues. With 6 bases clipped from V and 7 bases from J, the junction kept 16 bases outside the gene matches. In germline, CDR1 is DFQATT, CDR2 SNEGSKA (reference sequence). Here the CDR3 reads CSAPDIFTSGSGTQYF. Here the CDR3 DNA reads TGCAGTGCCCCTGATATTTTTACTAGCGGGAGTGGGACCCAGTACTTC.

The rearrangement uses TRBV20-1 and TRBJ2-5, with 7 bases lining up with TRBD2. The CDR3 has 15 residues. The trim removed 2 bases at V and 5 bases at J, leaving 11 bases unmatched. CDR1 is DFQATT and CDR2 is SNEGSKA in the germline V gene (reference sequence). The CDR3: CSARSGTSDRETQYF. The DNA for the CDR3 is TGCAGTGCTAGATCCGGCACTAGCGATAGGGAGACCCAGTACTTC.

This clonotype was seen a single time. The rearrangement links TRBV25-1 to TRBJ2-3, with a tentative D call TRBD2 (6 bases). Germline V gene data show CDR1 as MGHDK and CDR2 as SYGVNS. V lost 11 bases, J lost 6 bases, and 33 bases lay in between. The CDR3 extends over 18 amino acids. The CDR3: CAHSEFSVGTDSWDTQYF. The DNA for the CDR3 is TGTGCCCACAGTGAATTCTCGGTTGGGACTGACTCGTGGGATACGCAGTATTTT.

V is TRBV28 and J is TRBJ2-7, with D unresolved. Germline CDR1 reads MDHEN; CDR2 reads SYDVKM. This CDR3 region has 14 residues. V lost 5 bases, J lost 0 bases, and 11 bases lay in between. This CDR3 is CASSHQVFSYEQYF. The CDR3 nucleotides read TGTGCCAGCAGTCACCAGGTATTCTCCTACGAGCAGTACTTC.

The rearrangement uses TRBV7-2 and TRBJ2-1; D might be TRBD1 (6 bases). Germline V CDR1 and CDR2: SGHTA, FQGNSA. Trimming stripped 1 base from V and 8 bases from J, with 15 bases between. This CDR3 has 15 amino acids. CDR3 DNA: TGTGCCAGCAGCTTAGGAGGGGGTAGAGGGGATGAGCAGTTCTTC. Translated, it gives CASSLGGGRGDEQFF.

This clonotype was detected only a few times. The V gene is TRBV20-1, the J gene TRBJ2-3, with D possibly being TRBD1 (6 bases). There are 12 residues in the CDR3. V was pared by 6 bases and J by 4 bases, with 11 bases between. The germline V gene encodes CDR1 DFQATT and CDR2 SNEGSKA (reference sequence). The CDR3 nucleotides read TGCAGTGCCCTTGGGGGCCCAGATACGCAGTATTTT. Translation gives CSALGGPDTQYF.

This clonotype has a handful of counts. V gene TRBV2 combines with J gene TRBJ2-5; D is perhaps TRBD2 (6 bases). The CDR3 totals 14 residues. Germline V CDR1 and CDR2: SNHLY, FYNNEI. V was cut by 6 bases and J by 3 bases, with 14 bases left in between. The DNA for the CDR3 is TGTGCCAGCAGAACCGGGAGAACTAAAGAGACCCAGTACTTC. Translated: CASRTGRTKETQYF.

The genes are TRBV2 and TRBJ1-5; no clear D gene. Per germline, CDR1 SNHLY and CDR2 FYNNEI. The CDR3 is 12 amino acids. V was trimmed by 4 bases and J by 6 bases, leaving 7 bases between them. The CDR3 DNA reads as TGTGCCAGCAGTGCAACACTTCAGCCCCAGCATTTT. It codes for CASSATLQPQHF.

CDR3 residues: CASSAYSMSGPSTDTQYF. CDR3 nucleotides: TGTGCCAGCAGCGCCTACTCGATGAGCGGACCTAGCACAGATACGCAGTATTTT. The rearrangement links TRBV9 to TRBJ2-3, with D perhaps matching TRBD2 (5 bases). CDR3 size: 18 residues. The germline V gene encodes CDR1 SGDLS and CDR2 YYNGEE. V dropped 3 bases and J dropped 0 bases, with 20 bases sitting between them.

This clonotype was counted only a few times. The junction does not match germline at one end; this may be a read error. In DNA form, the CDR3 reads TGTGCCAGCAGCCAAGGACAGCAATATGAAAAGCTGTTTTTT. It specifies CASSQGQQYEKLFF. The chain has TRBV4-2 and TRBJ1-4, with D maybe TRBD1 (5 bases). CDR3 length equals 14 residues. Germline V gene sequence: CDR1 LGHNA, CDR2 YNFKEQ.

This clonotype was detected only a few times. The chain joins TRBV5-6 to TRBJ1-1, with D possibly TRBD1 on 5 matching bases. Trimming stripped 4 bases from V and 0 bases from J, with 13 bases between. The CDR3 contains 15 residues. CDR1 is SGHDT and CDR2 is YYEEEE in the germline V gene. The CDR3 nucleotides are TGTGCCAGCAGCACCTCACAGGTTCTGAACACTGAAGCTTTCTTT. Translated: CASSTSQVLNTEAFF.